These 12 T cell receptor beta chains were all obtained from the same sample, sequenced in a study of cytomegalovirus exposure and HLA in healthy donors. This table comes from immunoSEQ multiplex PCR, and its TCRdb copy is limited to in-frame clones, with some not included. This table has roughly 180,000 clones, around nine tenths appearing once. What was sequenced was PBMCs. These receptors all stem from a man aged 30 to 45 in good health and CMV-seropositive.

V is TRBV5-1 and J is TRBJ1-6; 10 nucleotides line up with TRBD1. Germline V gene data show CDR1 as SGHRS and CDR2 as YFSETQ. Germline trimming cut 0 bases from V and 1 base from J; bases unmatched to any gene: 10. The CDR3 has 20 residues. CDR3 amino acids: CASSLDPRDRGVSYNSPLHF. DNA of the CDR3: TGCGCCAGCAGCTTGGACCCCCGGGACAGGGGTGTTTCCTATAATTCACCCCTCCACTTT. Full variable domain (rest looked up from reference TRBV5-1 and TRBJ1-6): KAGVTQTPRYLIKTRGQQVTLSCSPISGHRSVSWYQQTPGQGLQFLFEYFSETQRNKGNFPGRFSGRQFSNSRSEMNVSTLELGDSALYLCASSLDPRDRGVSYNSPLHFGNGTRLTVT.

J is TRBJ2-6 and V is TRBV19; D is unclear. The CDR3 spans 15 residues. The V end lost 5 bases, the J end lost 0 bases, and 8 bases lay between the germline ends. Per germline, CDR1 LNHDA and CDR2 SQIVND (reference sequence). The CDR3 DNA reads as TGTGCCAGTAGTGACGTGATCTCTGGGGCCAACGTCCTGACTTTC. It yields the protein CASSDVISGANVLTF.

The chain joins TRBV9 to TRBJ1-2; possibly TRBD1 for D (6 bases). The germline V gene has CDR1 SGDLS and CDR2 YYNGEE. V shed 0 bases and J shed 3 bases, with 18 bases lying between them. This CDR3 has 17 residues. CDR3 sequence reads: CASSVDSGAGYHYGYTF. CDR3 nucleotides: TGTGCCAGCAGCGTAGATTCGGGGGCAGGGTACCACTATGGCTACACCTTC.

V and J are TRBV9 and TRBJ2-7; perhaps TRBD2 as D (6 bases). The V gene's germline CDR1 is SGDLS and CDR2 YYNGEE. V was pared by 4 bases and J by 3 bases, with 23 bases between. The length of the CDR3 is 17 residues. This CDR3 reads CASSLRPTGPGLYEQYF. The CDR3 coding sequence is TGTGCCAGCAGCCTCCGTCCGACTGGACCGGGACTCTACGAGCAGTACTTC.

The gene calls are TRBV6-6 and TRBJ2-1, with 8 bases matching TRBD1. This CDR3 comprises 12 residues. Unmatched junction bases numbered 1, after V lost 5 bases and J lost 7 bases. Germline lookup yields CDR1 MNHNY and CDR2 SVGAGI (reference sequence). The CDR3 nucleotides are TGTGCCAGCAGTCGACAGGGGAATGAGCAGTTCTTC. Translated: CASSRQGNEQFF.

The rearrangement links TRBV19 to TRBJ2-1; D might be TRBD2 (5 bases). Per the germline V gene, CDR1 is LNHDA and CDR2 is SQIVND (reference sequence). Trimming cost V 7 bases and J 3 bases, with 19 bases left between them. The length of the CDR3 is 16 residues. In DNA form, the CDR3 reads TGTGCCAGTACCCCTTTACGGGGAGTAAACTACAATGAGCAGTTCTTC. Its translation: CASTPLRGVNYNEQFF.

The chain employs TRBV18 and TRBJ2-7, with D maybe TRBD1 (6 bases). The germline gives CDR1 KGHSH, CDR2 LQKENI. Trimming took off 3 bases at V and 2 bases at J, with 11 bases between the two ends. The CDR3 length is 14 residues. The CDR3 spells CASSPRQGTYEQYF. For the CDR3, the DNA is TGTGCCAGCTCACCTCGGCAGGGGACCTACGAGCAGTACTTC.

This clone is a singleton in its sample. V usage is TRBV12-5 and J usage is TRBJ1-2; D ambiguous. V dropped 2 bases and J dropped 8 bases, with 9 bases sitting between them. CDR1 is LGHNT, CDR2 FRNRAP, per germline. CDR3 length: 12 residues. The CDR3 nucleotides are TGTGCTAGTGGTTTGACCGGTGGGGGCTACACCTTC. Translated, it gives CASGLTGGGYTF.

The V and J genes are TRBV5-1 and TRBJ2-3, with D perhaps matching TRBD1 or TRBD2 (5 bases each). CDR3 length equals 15 residues. The germline V gene has CDR1 SGHRS and CDR2 YFSETQ. V shed 2 bases and J shed 4 bases, with 14 bases lying between them. CDR3 sequence (DNA): TGCGCCAGCAGCTTCGGGGCGAGCACCGCAGATACGCAGTATTTT. Amino acid sequence: CASSFGASTADTQYF. Filled out from reference TRBV5-1 and TRBJ2-3, the complete variable domain reads KAGVTQTPRYLIKTRGQQVTLSCSPISGHRSVSWYQQTPGQGLQFLFEYFSETQRNKGNFPGRFSGRQFSNSRSEMNVSTLELGDSALYLCASSFGASTADTQYFGPGTRLTVL.

The chain links TRBV9 to TRBJ2-2; TRBD2 matches at 8 bases. The CDR3 extends over 13 amino acids. Germline trimming cut 4 bases from V and 5 bases from J; bases unmatched to any gene: 1. Germline V gene sequence: CDR1 SGDLS, CDR2 YYNGEE. The CDR3 here is CASSPSGTGELFF. In nucleotides, the CDR3 is TGTGCCAGCAGCCCTAGCGGGACCGGGGAGCTGTTTTTT.

V and J are TRBV18 and TRBJ2-1, with 16 bases aligning to TRBD2. V shed 4 bases and J 0 bases; nucleotides not matched to a gene: 12. The CDR3 sequence is 21 residues long. Germline values: CDR1 KGHSH, CDR2 LQKENI. CDR3 in amino acids: CASSRMIGTSGRESSYNEQFF. The DNA of the CDR3 is TGTGCCAGCTCACGAATGATCGGGACTAGCGGGAGGGAGAGCTCCTACAATGAGCAGTTCTTC.

CDR3 protein: CASRERGLGNNEQFF. CDR3 coding DNA: TGTGCCAGCAGAGAAAGGGGGTTAGGGAACAATGAGCAGTTCTTC. The chain has TRBV6-1 and TRBJ2-1; tentatively, D is TRBD1 (6 bases). The CDR3 is 15 residues long. V dropped 6 bases and J dropped 5 bases, with 17 bases sitting between them. Looked up from germline, CDR1 is MNHNS and CDR2 is SASEGT.